The source of this T cell receptor (beta chain) is a study of cytomegalovirus exposure and HLA in healthy donors. Study-level background: In a later analysis, the 120 or so validation repertoires were reported to have used the same platform as the 666 first-cohort repertoires.

The method was immunoSEQ multiplex PCR; TCRdb's version includes in-frame clones alone and lacks a portion of them. Counted here are 150,000 to 200,000 clones, approximately 89% occurring once; the ten biggest clones make up 7.2%. Deletions cut 3 bases from V and 10 bases from J, with 10 bases between. From germline, CDR1 is SGHTA and CDR2 FQGNSA. This CDR3 comprises 12 residues. This clone was detected a few times. The clonotype was recovered from a man under 40 in good health and CMV-seropositive. The gene calls are TRBV7-2 and TRBJ2-1; no definite D call. Specimen: PBMCs. CDR3 DNA sequence: TGTGCCAGCAGCTTGCGGACCCAGGAGCAGTTCTTC. This gives the protein CASSLRTQEQFF.